This TCR beta chain was sequenced in a study of CD8+ T cells in alopecia areata (dated by TCRdb to 2016 to 2019). Background for the entire study: The treated patients, all with moderate-to-severe alopecia areata, were enrolled in an open-label pilot trial of oral tofacitinib given at 5 to 10 mg twice daily. In treated patients, disease severity was measured using the SALT score, which gives the percentage of scalp surface area affected. On the human side, TCRbeta sequencing was run on scalp tissue and on sorted CD4+ and CD8+ peripheral blood T cells from healthy controls and from alopecia areata patients with either patchy or totalis/universalis disease. RNA was obtained with the PAXgene miRNA kit for fixed scalp, the miRNeasy kit for PBMCs, and the RNeasy kit for mouse skin. Patients received tofacitinib for 6 to 18 months and were then followed off drug for 6 months to check for delayed response and recurrence. Patients on tofacitinib were biopsied at baseline and after 4 and 24 weeks of treatment, and several of the patients also had a later scalp biopsy. Scalp clonality was compared across normal scalp (n=4), patchy alopecia areata scalp (n=8), and alopecia totalis/universalis scalp (n=8). In both human patients and the C3H/HeJ mouse model, the study applied high-throughput TCRbeta sequencing to look at T cell clonal expansion in alopecia areata. TCRbeta CDR3 regions were amplified by immunoSEQ multiplex PCR with 35 Vbeta forward and 13 Jbeta reverse primers.

General study outcomes and caveats: TCR sequences shared between patients were less clear than in mice, possibly partly because of HLA diversity in the patient population. Unlike mouse skin, where gammadelta T cells dominate, normal human skin contains resident alphabeta T cells that get sequenced too, which complicates analysis of the scalp TCR repertoire. Compared with normal scalp, lesional scalp had higher clonality and more expanded CD8+ clones, particularly in alopecia totalis/universalis, a pattern that suggests antigenic drive. Because the treated cohort was small and had just a single nonresponder, larger studies are needed to establish links between baseline CD8+ expansion and response. Many expanded lesional clones were found to persist in scalp and blood during tofacitinib treatment, and relapse after treatment cessation may be partly explained by this persistence. With tofacitinib, both scalp clonality and the number of expanded CD8+ clones among the top 100 scalp clones went down significantly.

This clone was seen once. There is no known antigen for this receptor. One base away there is no much larger clone; base qualities are not given. Reading the label with the study, this specimen's time point is: around 24 weeks on oral tofacitinib. The meaning of the sample's treatment or condition label: oral pan-JAK inhibitor, 5-10 mg twice daily. Lesional scalp punch biopsies and peripheral blood were obtained from alopecia areata patients. PBMCs were isolated by density centrifugation and stained for CD3, CD4 and CD8, after which CD4+ and CD8+ T cells were sorted on a FACSAria. The receptor library was made with the immunoSEQ multiplex PCR assay. RNA was extracted from all samples and reverse transcribed into cDNA, which served as template for TCR sequencing. First-strand cDNA was synthesized using SuperScript III with a 2:1 mix of oligo-dT and random hexamers. A synthetic immune receptor repertoire was used to gauge amplification bias, and whatever bias remained was removed computationally. Per the source publication's procedure: Raw reads were preprocessed to remove errors, and CDR3 was defined by IMGT conventions from the conserved cysteine to phenylalanine. Clonality was computed by normalizing Shannon entropy by log2 of the number of productive unique TCRs and subtracting the result from 1. Whether each scalp clone was CD4 or CD8 was inferred by checking scalp TCRbeta sequences against the CD4 and CD8 repertoires from sorted blood. Not all clones reach the TCRdb copy of this immuneACCESS table, which keeps in-frame sequences only. Checked studies attribute under half of the gap to unresolved V genes and leave the rest unexplained. That table furnishes V, J and clone size, whereas the DNA furnished D and trimming. Recorded for this sample are some 120,000 clones; around three fifths of them occurred a single time. 9% to 15% of the sample is held by the ten biggest clonotypes.

For CDR1 and CDR2, the germline V gene lists SGHDT and YYEEEE. The CDR3 spans 11 residues, from the cysteine through the phenylalanine. The only DNA kept is the CDR3, 33 bases in frame from the first base. V is pared back by 6 bases and J by 10 bases, with 11 bases lying between the germline termini. The clonotype originates from a human donor with alopecia areata. The source was CD8+ T cells sorted from blood, collected at week 24, from a patient treated with tofacitinib. In this chain, TRBV5-6 is recombined with TRBJ2-1; possibly the D gene is TRBD2, per 5 matching bases. The CDR3 has the sequence CASTTGVEQFF. The DNA sequence is TGTGCCAGCACCACCGGGGTGGAGCAGTTCTTC.